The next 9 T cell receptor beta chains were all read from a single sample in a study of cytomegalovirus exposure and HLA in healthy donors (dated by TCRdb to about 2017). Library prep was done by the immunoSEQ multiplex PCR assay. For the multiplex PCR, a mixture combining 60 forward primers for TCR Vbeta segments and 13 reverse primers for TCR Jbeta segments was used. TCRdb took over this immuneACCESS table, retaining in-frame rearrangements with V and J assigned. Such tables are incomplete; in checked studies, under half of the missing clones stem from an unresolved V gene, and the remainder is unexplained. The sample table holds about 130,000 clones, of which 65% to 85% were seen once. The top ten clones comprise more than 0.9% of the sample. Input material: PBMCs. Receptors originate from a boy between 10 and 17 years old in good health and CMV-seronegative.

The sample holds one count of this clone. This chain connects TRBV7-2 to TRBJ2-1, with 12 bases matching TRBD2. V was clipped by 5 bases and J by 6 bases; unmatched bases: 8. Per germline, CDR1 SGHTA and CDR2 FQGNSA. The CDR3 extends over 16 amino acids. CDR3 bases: TGTGCCAGCAGCAATCCGGGACTAGCGGGTTTCAATGAGCAGTTCTTC. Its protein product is CASSNPGLAGFNEQFF.

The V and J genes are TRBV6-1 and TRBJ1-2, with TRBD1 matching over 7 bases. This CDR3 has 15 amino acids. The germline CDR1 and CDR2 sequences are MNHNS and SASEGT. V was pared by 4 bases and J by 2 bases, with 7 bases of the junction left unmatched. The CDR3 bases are TGTGCCAGCAGTGCAATCGACAGGGTAAACTATGGCTACACCTTC. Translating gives CASSAIDRVNYGYTF.

CDR3 sequence (DNA): TGTGCCAGCAGCTTCTACGGGGAGCTGTTTTTT. This translates into CASSFYGELFF. The chain uses TRBV7-2 and TRBJ2-2; D call uncertain. CDR1 SGHTA and CDR2 FQGNSA come from the germline V gene. Trimming removed 3 bases from V and 7 bases from J, with 3 bases in between. The CDR3 runs to 11 residues.

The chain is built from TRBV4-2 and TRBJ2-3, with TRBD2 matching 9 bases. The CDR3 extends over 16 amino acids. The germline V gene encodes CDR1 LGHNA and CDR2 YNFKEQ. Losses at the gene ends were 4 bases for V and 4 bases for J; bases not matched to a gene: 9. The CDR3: CASSLLLQREADTQYF. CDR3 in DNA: TGTGCCAGCAGCCTCCTACTACAGCGGGAGGCAGATACGCAGTATTTT.

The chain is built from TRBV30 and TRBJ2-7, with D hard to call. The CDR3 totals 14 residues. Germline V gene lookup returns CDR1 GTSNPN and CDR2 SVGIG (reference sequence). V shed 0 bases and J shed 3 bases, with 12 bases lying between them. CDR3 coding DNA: TGTGCCTGGAGTGTAGGAGACGGAATCTACGAGCAGTACTTC. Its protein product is CAWSVGDGIYEQYF.

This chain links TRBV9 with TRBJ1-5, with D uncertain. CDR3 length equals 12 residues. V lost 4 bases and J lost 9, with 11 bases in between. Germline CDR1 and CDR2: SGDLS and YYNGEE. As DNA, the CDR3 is TGTGCCAGCAGCCCTGATGCAGGGCCCCAGCATTTT. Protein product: CASSPDAGPQHF. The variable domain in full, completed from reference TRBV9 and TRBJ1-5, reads DSGVTQTPKHLITATGQRVTLRCSPRSGDLSVYWYQQSLDQGLQFLIQYYNGEERAKGNILERFSAQQFPDLHSELNLSSLELGDSALYFCASSPDAGPQHFGDGTRLSIL.

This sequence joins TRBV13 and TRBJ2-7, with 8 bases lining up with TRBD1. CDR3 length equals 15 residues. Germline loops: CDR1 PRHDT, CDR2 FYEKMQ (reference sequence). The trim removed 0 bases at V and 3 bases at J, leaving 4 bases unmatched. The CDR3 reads CASSLGEDRGYEQYF. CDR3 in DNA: TGTGCCAGCAGCTTAGGAGAAGACAGGGGCTACGAGCAGTACTTC.

The DNA of the CDR3 is TGTGCCAGCAGTTTGAGGGTGACTGAAGCTTTCTTT. It translates to CASSLRVTEAFF. V and J are TRBV28 and TRBJ1-1; D unclear. Per the germline V gene, CDR1 is MDHEN and CDR2 is SYDVKM. V was shortened by 3 bases and J by 5 bases, with 7 bases between the two germline ends. The CDR3 consists of 12 residues.

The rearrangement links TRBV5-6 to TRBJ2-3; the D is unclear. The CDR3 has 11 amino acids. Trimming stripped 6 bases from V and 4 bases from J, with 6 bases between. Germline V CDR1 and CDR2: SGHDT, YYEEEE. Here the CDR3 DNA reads TGTGCCAGCACCTACTCAGATACGCAGTATTTT. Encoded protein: CASTYSDTQYF.